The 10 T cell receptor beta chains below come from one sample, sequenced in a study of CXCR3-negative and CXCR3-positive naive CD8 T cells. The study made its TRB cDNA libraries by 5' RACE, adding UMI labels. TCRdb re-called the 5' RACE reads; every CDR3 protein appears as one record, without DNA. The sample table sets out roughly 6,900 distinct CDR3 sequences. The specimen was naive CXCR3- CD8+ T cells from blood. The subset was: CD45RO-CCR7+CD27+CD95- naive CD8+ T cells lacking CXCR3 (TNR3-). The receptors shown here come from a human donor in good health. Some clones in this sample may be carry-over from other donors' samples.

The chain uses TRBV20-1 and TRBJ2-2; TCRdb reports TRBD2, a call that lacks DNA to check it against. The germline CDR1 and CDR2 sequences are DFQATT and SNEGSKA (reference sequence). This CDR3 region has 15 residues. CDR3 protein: CSARAVSGSFSELFF.

The CDR3 here is CASSRPGEGVDEQFF. The rearrangement links TRBV7-3 to TRBJ2-1; TCRdb designates TRBD1, a call that cannot be tested without DNA. CDR3 length equals 15 residues. Germline V gene data show CDR1 as SGHTA and CDR2 as FQGTGA.

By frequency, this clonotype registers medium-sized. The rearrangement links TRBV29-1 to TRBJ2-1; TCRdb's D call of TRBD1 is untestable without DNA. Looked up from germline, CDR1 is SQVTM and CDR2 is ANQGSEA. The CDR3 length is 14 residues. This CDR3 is CSVEVRGLANEQFF.

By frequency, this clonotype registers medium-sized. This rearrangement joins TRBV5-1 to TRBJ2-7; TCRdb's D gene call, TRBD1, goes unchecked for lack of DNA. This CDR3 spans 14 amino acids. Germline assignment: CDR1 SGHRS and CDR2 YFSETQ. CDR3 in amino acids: CASSSGQTADEQYF.

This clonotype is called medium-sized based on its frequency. The CDR3 spells CASSQESDVQETQYF. The rearrangement joins TRBV14 to TRBJ2-5. Germline loops: CDR1 SGHDN, CDR2 FVKESK. This CDR3 spans 15 amino acids.

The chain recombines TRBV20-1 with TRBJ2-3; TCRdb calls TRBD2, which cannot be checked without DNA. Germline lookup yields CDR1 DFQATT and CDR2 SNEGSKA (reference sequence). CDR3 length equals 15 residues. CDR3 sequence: CSARTSGISTDTQYF.

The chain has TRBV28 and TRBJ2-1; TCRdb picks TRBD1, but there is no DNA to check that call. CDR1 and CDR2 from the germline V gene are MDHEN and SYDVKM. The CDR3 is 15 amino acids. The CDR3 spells CASSFPGQGSHEQFF.

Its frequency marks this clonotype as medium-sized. The CDR3 here is CSVPQGLDEKLFF. This chain joins TRBV29-1 and TRBJ1-4; without DNA, the TCRdb call of TRBD1 cannot be checked. The CDR3 is 13 amino acids. Germline V gene sequence: CDR1 SQVTM, CDR2 ANQGSEA. The full variable domain, completed using reference TRBV29-1 and TRBJ1-4, is SAVISQKPSRDICQRGTSLTIQCQVDSQVTMMFWYRQQPGQSLTLIATANQGSEATYESGFVIDKFPISRPNLTFSTLTVSNMSPEDSSIYLCSVPQGLDEKLFFGSGTQLSVL.

This CDR3 reads CASSADENEQFF. This chain links TRBV7-9 with TRBJ2-1. From germline, CDR1 is SEHNR and CDR2 FQNEAQ (reference sequence). This CDR3 has 12 amino acids.

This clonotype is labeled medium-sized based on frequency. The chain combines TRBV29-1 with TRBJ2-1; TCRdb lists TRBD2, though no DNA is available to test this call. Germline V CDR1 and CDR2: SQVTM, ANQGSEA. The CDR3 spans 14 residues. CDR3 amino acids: CSVAGLSSYNEQFF.